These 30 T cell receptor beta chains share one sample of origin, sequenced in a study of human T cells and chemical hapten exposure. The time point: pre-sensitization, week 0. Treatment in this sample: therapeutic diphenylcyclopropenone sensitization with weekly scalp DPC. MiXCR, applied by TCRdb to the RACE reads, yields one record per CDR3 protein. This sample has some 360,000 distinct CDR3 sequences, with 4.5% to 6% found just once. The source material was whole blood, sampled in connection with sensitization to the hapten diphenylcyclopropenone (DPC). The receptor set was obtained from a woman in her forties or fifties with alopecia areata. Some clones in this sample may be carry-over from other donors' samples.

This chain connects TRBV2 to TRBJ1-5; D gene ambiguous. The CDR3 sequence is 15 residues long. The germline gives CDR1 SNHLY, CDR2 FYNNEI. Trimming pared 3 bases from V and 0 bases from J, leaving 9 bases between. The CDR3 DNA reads TGTGCCAGCAGTGAGATGGGGAATAGCAATCAGCCCCAGCATTTT. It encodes CASSEMGNSNQPQHF.

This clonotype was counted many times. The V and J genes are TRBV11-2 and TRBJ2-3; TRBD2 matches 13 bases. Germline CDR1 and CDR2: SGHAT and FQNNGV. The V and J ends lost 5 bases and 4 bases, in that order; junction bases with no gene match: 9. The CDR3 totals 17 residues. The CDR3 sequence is CASSPGLAGVRPDTQYF. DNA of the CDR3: TGTGCCAGCAGCCCAGGACTAGCGGGAGTCCGCCCAGATACGCAGTATTTT.

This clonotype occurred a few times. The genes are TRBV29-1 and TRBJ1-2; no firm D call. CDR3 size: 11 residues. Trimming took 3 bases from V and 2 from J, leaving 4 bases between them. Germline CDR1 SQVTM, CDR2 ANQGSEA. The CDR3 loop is CSVDTNYGYTF. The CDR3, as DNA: TGCAGCGTTGATACCAACTATGGCTACACCTTC.

CDR3: CASNLIGYGEQFF. The DNA for the CDR3 is TGTGCCAGCAACTTGATAGGGTATGGTGAGCAGTTCTTC. The J gene is TRBJ2-1, the V gene TRBV27; no clear D gene. The V and J ends lost 7 bases and 9 bases respectively, with 16 bases between them. This CDR3 spans 13 amino acids. Germline V CDR1 and CDR2: MNHEY, SMNVEV (reference sequence).

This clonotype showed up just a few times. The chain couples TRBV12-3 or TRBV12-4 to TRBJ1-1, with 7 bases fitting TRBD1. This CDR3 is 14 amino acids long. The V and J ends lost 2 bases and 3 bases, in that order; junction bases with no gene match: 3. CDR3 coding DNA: TGTGCCAGCAGTTTATTCACAGGGGACACTGAAGCTTTCTTT. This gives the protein CASSLFTGDTEAFF.

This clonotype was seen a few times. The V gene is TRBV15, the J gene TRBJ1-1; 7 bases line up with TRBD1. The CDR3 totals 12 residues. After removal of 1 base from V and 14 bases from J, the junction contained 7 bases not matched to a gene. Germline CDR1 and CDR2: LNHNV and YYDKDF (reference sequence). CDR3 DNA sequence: TGTGCCACCAGCAGAGGTGACAGGGACCCATTCTTT. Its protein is CATSRGDRDPFF.

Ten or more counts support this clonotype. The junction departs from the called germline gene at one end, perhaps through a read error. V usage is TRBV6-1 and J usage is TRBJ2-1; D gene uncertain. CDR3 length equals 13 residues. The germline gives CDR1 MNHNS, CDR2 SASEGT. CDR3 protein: CASSKALVNEQFF. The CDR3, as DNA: TGTGCCAGCAGTAAAGCCCTAGTAAATGAGCAGTTCTTC.

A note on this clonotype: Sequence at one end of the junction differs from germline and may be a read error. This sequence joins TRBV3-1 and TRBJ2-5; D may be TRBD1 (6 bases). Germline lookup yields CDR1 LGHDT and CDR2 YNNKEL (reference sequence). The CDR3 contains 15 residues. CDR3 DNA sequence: TGTGCCAGCAGCCAAACACAGGGACCTCAAGAGACCCAGAACTTC. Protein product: CASSQTQGPQETQNF.

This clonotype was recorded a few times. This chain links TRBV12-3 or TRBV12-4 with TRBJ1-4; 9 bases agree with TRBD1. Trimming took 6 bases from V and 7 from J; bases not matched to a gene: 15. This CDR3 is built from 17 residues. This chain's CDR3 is CASRPPGTGKLIEKLFF. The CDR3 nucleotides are TGTGCCAGCAGGCCTCCCGGGACAGGGAAGCTTATTGAAAAACTGTTTTTT.

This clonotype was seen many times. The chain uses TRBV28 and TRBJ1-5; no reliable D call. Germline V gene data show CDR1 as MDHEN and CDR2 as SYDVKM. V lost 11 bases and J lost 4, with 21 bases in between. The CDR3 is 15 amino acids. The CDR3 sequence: CALRPAGVGNQPQHF. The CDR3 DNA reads TGTGCCCTAAGACCGGCGGGCGTTGGGAATCAGCCCCAGCATTTT.

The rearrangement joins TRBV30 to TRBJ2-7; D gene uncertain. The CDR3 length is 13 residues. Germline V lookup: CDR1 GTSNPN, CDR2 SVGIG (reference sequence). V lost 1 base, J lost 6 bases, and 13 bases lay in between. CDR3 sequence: CAWSEDGPREQYF. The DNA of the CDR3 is TGTGCCTGGAGTGAGGACGGCCCTCGCGAGCAGTACTTC.

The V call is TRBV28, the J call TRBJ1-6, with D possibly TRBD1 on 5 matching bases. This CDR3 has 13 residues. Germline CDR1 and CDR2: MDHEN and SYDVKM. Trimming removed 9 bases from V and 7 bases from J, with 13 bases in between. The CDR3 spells CASEGRTNSPLHF. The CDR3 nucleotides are TGTGCCAGTGAGGGACGGACGAATTCACCCCTCCACTTT.

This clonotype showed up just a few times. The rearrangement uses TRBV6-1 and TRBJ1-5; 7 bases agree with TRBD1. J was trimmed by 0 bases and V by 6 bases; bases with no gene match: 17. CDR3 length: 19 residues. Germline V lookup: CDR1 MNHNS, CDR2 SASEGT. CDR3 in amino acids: CASSPMRGRAPNSNQPQHF. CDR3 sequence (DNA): TGTGCCAGCAGCCCCATGAGGGGGCGCGCACCAAATAGCAATCAGCCCCAGCATTTT.

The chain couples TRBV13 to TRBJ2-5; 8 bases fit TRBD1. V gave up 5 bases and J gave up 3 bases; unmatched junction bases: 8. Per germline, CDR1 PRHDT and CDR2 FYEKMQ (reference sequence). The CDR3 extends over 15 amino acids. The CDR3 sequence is CASSLTIQGEETQYF. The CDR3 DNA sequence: TGTGCCAGCAGCCTAACGATACAGGGGGAAGAGACCCAGTACTTC.

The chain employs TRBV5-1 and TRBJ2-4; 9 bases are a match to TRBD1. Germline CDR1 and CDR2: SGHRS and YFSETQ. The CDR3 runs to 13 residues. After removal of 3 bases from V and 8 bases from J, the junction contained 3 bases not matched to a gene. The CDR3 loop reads CASSWDRVDIQYF. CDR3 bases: TGCGCCAGCAGCTGGGACAGGGTGGACATTCAGTACTTC.

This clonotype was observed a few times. The CDR3 loop reads CSARAGVGGTEAFF. In nucleotides, the CDR3 is TGCAGTGCTCGGGCGGGAGTGGGGGGCACTGAAGCTTTCTTT. The V call is TRBV20-1, the J call TRBJ1-1; weak D call: TRBD1 (5 bases). V was clipped by 5 bases and J by 4 bases, with 17 bases between them. CDR3 length: 14 residues. Germline values: CDR1 DFQATT, CDR2 SNEGSKA (reference sequence).

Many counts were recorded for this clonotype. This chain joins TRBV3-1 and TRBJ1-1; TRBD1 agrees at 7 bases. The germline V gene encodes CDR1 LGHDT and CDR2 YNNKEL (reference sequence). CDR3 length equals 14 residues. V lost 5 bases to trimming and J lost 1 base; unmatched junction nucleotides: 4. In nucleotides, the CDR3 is TGTGCCAGCAGCTTACAGGGGCCGAACACTGAAGCTTTCTTT. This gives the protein CASSLQGPNTEAFF. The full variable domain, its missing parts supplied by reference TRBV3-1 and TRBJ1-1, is DTAVSQTPKYLVTQMGNDKSIKCEQNLGHDTMYWYKQDSKKFLKIMFSYNNKELIINETVPNRFSPKSPDKAHLNLHINSLELGDSAVYFCASSLQGPNTEAFFGQGTRLTVV.

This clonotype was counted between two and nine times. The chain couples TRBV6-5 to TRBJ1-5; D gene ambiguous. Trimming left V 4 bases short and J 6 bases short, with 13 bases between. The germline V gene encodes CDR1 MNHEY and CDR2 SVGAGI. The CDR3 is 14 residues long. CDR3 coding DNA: TGTGCCAGCAGTTCTCAGCCCGTTTCTCAGCCCCAGCATTTT. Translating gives CASSSQPVSQPQHF.

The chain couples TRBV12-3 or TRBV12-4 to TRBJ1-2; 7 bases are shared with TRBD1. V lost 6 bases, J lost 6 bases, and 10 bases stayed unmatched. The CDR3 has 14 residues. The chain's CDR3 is CASSATGDLDGYTF. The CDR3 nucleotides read TGTGCCAGCAGCGCTACAGGGGATTTGGATGGCTACACCTTC.

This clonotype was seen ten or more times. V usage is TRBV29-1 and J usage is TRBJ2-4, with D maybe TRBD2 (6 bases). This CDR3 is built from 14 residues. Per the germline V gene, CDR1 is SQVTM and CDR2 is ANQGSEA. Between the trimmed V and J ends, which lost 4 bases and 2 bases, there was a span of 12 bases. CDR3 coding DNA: TGCAGCGTTGGGGCGGGAAATACCAAAAACATTCAGTACTTC. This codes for CSVGAGNTKNIQYF.

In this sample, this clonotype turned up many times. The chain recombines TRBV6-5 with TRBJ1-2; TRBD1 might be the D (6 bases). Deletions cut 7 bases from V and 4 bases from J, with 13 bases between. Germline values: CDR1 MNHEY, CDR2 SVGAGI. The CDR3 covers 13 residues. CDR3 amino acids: CASTPAGAYGYTF. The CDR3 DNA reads TGTGCCAGCACCCCGGCGGGGGCCTATGGCTACACCTTC.

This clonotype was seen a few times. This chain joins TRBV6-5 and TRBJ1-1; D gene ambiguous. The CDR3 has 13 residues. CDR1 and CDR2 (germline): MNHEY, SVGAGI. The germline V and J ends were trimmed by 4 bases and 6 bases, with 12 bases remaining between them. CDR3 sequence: CASSSREGAEAFF. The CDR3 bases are TGTGCCAGCAGTTCCCGGGAAGGCGCTGAAGCTTTCTTT.

CDR3 bases: TGTGCCAGTAGTATACGAGACAGGGATTCCTACGAGCAGTACTTC. Protein sequence: CASSIRDRDSYEQYF. The rearrangement joins TRBV19 to TRBJ2-7, with 7 bases fitting TRBD1. Germline lookup yields CDR1 LNHDA and CDR2 SQIVND (reference sequence). The CDR3 has 15 residues. The V gene end was trimmed by 2 bases and the J gene end by 1 base; junction bases not matched to a gene: 5.

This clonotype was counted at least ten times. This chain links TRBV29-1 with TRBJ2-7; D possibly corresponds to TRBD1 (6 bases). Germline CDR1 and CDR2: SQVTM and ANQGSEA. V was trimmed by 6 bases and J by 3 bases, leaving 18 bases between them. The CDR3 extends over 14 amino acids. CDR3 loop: CSVTPGTRGYEQYF. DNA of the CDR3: TGCAGCGTGACCCCCGGGACACGGGGCTACGAGCAGTACTTC.

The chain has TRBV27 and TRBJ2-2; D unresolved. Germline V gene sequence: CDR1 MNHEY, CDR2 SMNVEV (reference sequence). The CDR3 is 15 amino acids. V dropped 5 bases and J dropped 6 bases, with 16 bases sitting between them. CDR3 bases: TGTGCCAGCAGTCCTACGTCCGGGTCCGCCGGGGAGCTGTTTTTT. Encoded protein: CASSPTSGSAGELFF.

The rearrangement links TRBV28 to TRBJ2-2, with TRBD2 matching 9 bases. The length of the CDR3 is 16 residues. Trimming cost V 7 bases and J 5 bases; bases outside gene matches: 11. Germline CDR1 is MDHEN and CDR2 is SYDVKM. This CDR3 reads CASTSAGGPLTGELFF. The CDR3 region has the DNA TGTGCCAGCACATCGGCGGGAGGGCCATTGACCGGGGAGCTGTTTTTT.

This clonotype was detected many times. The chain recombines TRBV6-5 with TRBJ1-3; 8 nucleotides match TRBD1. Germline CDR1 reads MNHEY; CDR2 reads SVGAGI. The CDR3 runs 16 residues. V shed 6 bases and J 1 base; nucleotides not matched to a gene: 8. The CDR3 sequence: CASSSRDRRSGNTIYF. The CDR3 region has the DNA TGTGCCAGCAGCTCCCGGGACAGGAGATCTGGAAACACCATATATTTT.

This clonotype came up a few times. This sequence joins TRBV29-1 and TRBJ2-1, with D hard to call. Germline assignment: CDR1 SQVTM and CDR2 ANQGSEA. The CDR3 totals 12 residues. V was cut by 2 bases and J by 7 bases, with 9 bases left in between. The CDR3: CSVEIRRNEQFF. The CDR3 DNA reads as TGCAGCGTTGAAATACGGCGGAATGAGCAGTTCTTC.

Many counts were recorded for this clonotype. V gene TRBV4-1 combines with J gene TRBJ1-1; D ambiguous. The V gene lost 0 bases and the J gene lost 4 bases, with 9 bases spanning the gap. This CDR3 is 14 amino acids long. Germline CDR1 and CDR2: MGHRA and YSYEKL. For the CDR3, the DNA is TGCGCCAGCAGCCAAGAGGGTAGGGTCACTGAAGCTTTCTTT. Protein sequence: CASSQEGRVTEAFF.

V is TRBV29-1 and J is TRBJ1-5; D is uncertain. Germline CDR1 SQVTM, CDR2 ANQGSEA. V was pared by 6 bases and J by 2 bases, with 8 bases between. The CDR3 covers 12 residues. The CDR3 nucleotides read TGCAGCGTAAGTAATCGCAATCAGCCCCAGCATTTT. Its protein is CSVSNRNQPQHF.